This TCR beta chain derives from a study of T cell responses to AZD1222 COVID-19 vaccine. The V and J ends lost 9 bases and 3 bases respectively, with 10 bases between them. This CDR3 comprises 12 residues. Per germline, CDR1 KGHDR and CDR2 SFDVKD. Study-level points and caveats: Clonal diversity was possibly underestimated, and the donors were mostly white British, with more females.

Note on this clone: Its matching antigen is unknown.

Second-dose intervals of approximately 4 or approximately 12 weeks were pooled. Here immunoSEQ multiplex PCR was the method, and the copy in TCRdb shows in-frame clones only, minus some. The sample has 110,000 to 150,000 clones; 80% to 95% are singletons. The chain uses TRBV24-1 and TRBJ1-2; D is possibly TRBD1 (6 bases). This specimen consisted of peripheral blood, obtained 28 days after the second AZD1222 dose. The receptor comes from an adult who received the AZD1222 COVID-19 vaccine. The CDR3 spells CATGGGDYGYTF. CDR3 nucleotides: TGTGCCACCGGGGGGGGCGACTATGGCTACACCTTC.